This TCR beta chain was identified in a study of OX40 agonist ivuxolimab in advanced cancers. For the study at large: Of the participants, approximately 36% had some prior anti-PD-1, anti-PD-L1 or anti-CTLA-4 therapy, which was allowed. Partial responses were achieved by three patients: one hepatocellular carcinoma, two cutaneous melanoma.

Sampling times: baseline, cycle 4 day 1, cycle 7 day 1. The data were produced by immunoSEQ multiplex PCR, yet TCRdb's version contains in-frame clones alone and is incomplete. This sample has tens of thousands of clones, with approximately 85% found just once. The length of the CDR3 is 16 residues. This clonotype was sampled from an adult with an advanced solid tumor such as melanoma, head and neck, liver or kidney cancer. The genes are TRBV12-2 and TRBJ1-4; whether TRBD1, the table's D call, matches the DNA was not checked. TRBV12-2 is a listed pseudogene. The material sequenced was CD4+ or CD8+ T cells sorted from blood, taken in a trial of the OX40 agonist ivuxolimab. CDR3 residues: CASRLVQQGTNEKLFF. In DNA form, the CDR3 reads TGTGCAAGTCGCTTAGTCCAGCAGGGCACTAATGAAAAACTGTTTTTT.